This T cell receptor (beta chain) emerged from a study of blood T cell repertoires in COVID-19. Authors' data handling: Amplified reference gene primers provided the basis for estimating nucleated cell counts. Here immunoSEQ multiplex PCR was the method, and the copy in TCRdb shows in-frame clones only, minus some. V and J calls and clone size are those listed in that table; D and trimming were worked out from the DNA. The table records some 420,000 clones, around 89% of them present only once. After removal of 4 bases from V and 6 bases from J, the junction contained 10 bases not matched to a gene. The CDR3 extends over 17 amino acids. CDR1 and CDR2 from the germline V gene are MNHNS and SASEGT. Study members were between about 18 and 95 years old and lived in 24 US regions. Participants had their cohort set by participant-reported clinical history.

The sequenced material came from PBMCs or T cells enriched from blood (not recorded which). The clonotype was recovered from a young man who had recovered from COVID-19. The rearrangement uses TRBV6-1 and TRBJ2-1; 12 nucleotides align to TRBD2. The CDR3 protein is CASSASSGRALINEQFF. The DNA for the CDR3 is TGTGCCAGCAGTGCGTCTAGCGGGAGGGCCCTTATCAATGAGCAGTTCTTC.